This is a list of T cell receptor beta chains from one sample in a study of shared clonotypes between healthy human individuals. Profiled with immunoSEQ multiplex PCR; TCRdb holds only in-frame clones, not every one. The data contain about 110,000 clones, under 70% of them singletons. Material: memory CD8+ T cells sorted from blood. The source is a woman in her twenties or thirties in good health. Both conserved end residues are part of each CDR3. The D gene is left open where the match is weak. Only part of the rows carry a size: once, few, many, or a class if the clone is expanded.

TRBV5-5	TRBJ2-7	few	NA	CATGQGLAPYEQYF	TGTGCCACCGGACAGGGACTAGCTCCCTACGAGCAGTACTTC
TRBV9	TRBJ1-1	NA	NA	CASSFRQNTEAFF	TGTGCCAGCAGCTTCAGACAGAACACTGAAGCTTTCTTT
TRBV28	TRBJ1-5	NA	NA	CASSSPRDGRNQPQHF	TGTGCCAGCAGCTCACCCCGGGACGGGAGAAATCAGCCCCAGCATTTT
TRBV11-2	TRBJ2-1	NA	TRBD2	CASSRTVPTSGVRYNEQFF	TGTGCCAGCAGCCGAACGGTCCCGACTAGCGGGGTAAGGTACAATGAGCAGTTCTTC
TRBV5-6	TRBJ1-5	NA	NA	CASSLTGNSNQPQHF	TGTGCCAGCAGCTTGACTGGTAATAGCAATCAGCCCCAGCATTTT
TRBV6-5	TRBJ1-1	NA	NA	CASSYSSGISTEAFF	TGTGCCAGCAGTTACTCATCCGGGATCAGCACTGAAGCTTTCTTT
TRBV7-9	TRBJ2-1	NA	TRBD1	CASSLVEGAIDEQFF	TGTGCCAGCAGCTTAGTAGAGGGGGCTATCGATGAGCAGTTCTTC
TRBV13	TRBJ1-1	NA	NA	CASKKGLGVTNTEAFF	TGTGCCAGCAAGAAAGGGCTTGGGGTTACGAACACTGAAGCTTTCTTT
TRBV6-6	TRBJ1-1	NA	NA	CASSWTQPHMNTEAFF	TGTGCCAGCAGTTGGACACAGCCGCACATGAACACTGAAGCTTTCTTT
TRBV15	TRBJ2-7	few	NA	CATSGSGTGSYEQYF	TGTGCCACCAGCGGATCCGGGACGGGCTCCTACGAGCAGTACTTC
TRBV25-1	TRBJ2-2	NA	NA	CASSELSARNTGELFF	TGTGCCAGCAGTGAACTCTCGGCGAGGAACACCGGGGAGCTGTTTTTT
TRBV2	TRBJ1-2	few	NA	CARYWTGTINYGYTF	TGTGCCAGGTACTGGACTGGAACTATCAACTATGGCTACACCTTC
TRBV29-1	TRBJ1-6	once	NA	CSVGAGEGPLHF	TGCAGCGTTGGGGCAGGGGAAGGACCCCTCCACTTT
TRBV18	TRBJ2-5	few	NA	CASSRLVGETQYF	TGTGCCAGCTCACGACTAGTTGGGGAGACCCAGTACTTC
TRBV2	TRBJ1-5	few	NA	CASSPRGTNQPQHF	TGTGCCAGCAGTCCCAGGGGAACCAATCAGCCCCAGCATTTT
TRBV7-9	TRBJ2-5	once	NA	CASSGTSGGERETQYF	TGTGCCAGCAGCGGGACTTCTGGGGGCGAGCGGGAGACCCAGTACTTC
TRBV9	TRBJ2-1	NA	NA	CASSVVIGEYNEQFF	TGTGCCAGCAGCGTAGTGATAGGGGAGTACAATGAGCAGTTCTTC
TRBV11-2	TRBJ1-1	NA	NA	CASSPRPLGPEAFF	TGTGCCAGCAGCCCCCGGCCCTTGGGCCCTGAAGCTTTCTTT
TRBV11-2	TRBJ2-7	NA	NA	CASSFGARQYEQYF	TGTGCCAGCAGCTTTGGAGCCCGCCAGTACGAGCAGTACTTC
TRBV5-8	TRBJ2-1	NA	NA	CASSLAGPITREQFF	TGTGCCAGCAGCTTGGCGGGACCAATTACACGTGAGCAGTTCTTC
TRBV6-1	TRBJ1-1	many	NA	CASSEGVTEAFF	TGTGCCAGCAGTGAAGGGGTGACTGAAGCTTTCTTT
TRBV7-6	TRBJ2-1	NA	NA	CASSQSGSPPDNEQFF	TGTGCCAGCAGCCAGTCCGGGAGCCCACCGGACAATGAGCAGTTCTTC
TRBV19	TRBJ1-1	few	NA	CASSIQRNTEAFF	TGTGCCAGTAGTATTCAGAGGAACACTGAAGCTTTCTTT
TRBV27	TRBJ2-7	few	NA	CASSLAGTLYEQYF	TGTGCCAGCAGTTTAGCGGGAACGTTATACGAGCAGTACTTC
TRBV5-8	TRBJ2-7	NA	NA	CASSLVWTEQYF	TGTGCCAGCAGCTTGGTTTGGACGGAGCAGTACTTC
TRBV5-1	TRBJ1-5	NA	NA	CASSLWGEERPQHF	TGCGCCAGCAGCTTGTGGGGGGAGGAGCGGCCCCAGCATTTT
TRBV19	TRBJ2-1	NA	NA	CASSILTYNEQFF	TGTGCCAGTAGTATCTTAACCTACAATGAGCAGTTCTTC
TRBV4-1	TRBJ2-7	NA	TRBD1	CASSLSIQGAYEQYF	TGCGCCAGCAGCCTGAGCATACAGGGGGCTTACGAGCAGTACTTC
TRBV5-1	TRBJ2-2	NA	NA	CASQTSPGELFF	TGCGCCAGCCAGACATCCCCCGGGGAGCTGTTTTTT
TRBV7-3	TRBJ1-5	NA	NA	CASRLAGGGNQPQHF	TGTGCCAGCCGTCTCGCGGGGGGCGGCAATCAGCCCCAGCATTTT
TRBV30	TRBJ2-7	NA	NA	CAWSGGYEQYF	TGTGCCTGGAGTGGGGGGTACGAGCAGTACTTC
TRBV4-1	TRBJ2-7	few	TRBD2	CASSRGLAKRSSSYEQYF	TGCGCCAGCAGCCGGGGACTAGCGAAAAGGTCCTCTTCCTACGAGCAGTACTTC
TRBV7-2	TRBJ2-7	NA	NA	CASSFGGAGSYEQYF	TGTGCCAGCAGCTTTGGGGGGGCTGGCTCCTACGAGCAGTACTTC
TRBV28	TRBJ2-7	once	TRBD2	CASSLPRLAGEGYEQYF	TGTGCCAGCAGTTTGCCTCGACTAGCGGGAGAGGGCTACGAGCAGTACTTC
TRBV15	TRBJ1-2	NA	NA	CATSRDTGRVSGGYTF	TGTGCCACCAGCAGAGATACGGGCAGGGTGAGTGGTGGCTACACCTTC
TRBV6-6	TRBJ2-2	NA	NA	CATHPSNTGELFF	TGTGCCACCCATCCAAGTAACACCGGGGAGCTGTTTTTT
TRBV10-1	TRBJ2-7	many	NA	CATLAQGLGIYEQYF	TGCGCCACCCTCGCACAGGGATTAGGGATCTACGAGCAGTACTTC
TRBV9	TRBJ2-1	few	TRBD1	CASSTGTGIEQFF	TGTGCCAGCAGCACAGGGACAGGGATTGAGCAGTTCTTC
TRBV29-1	TRBJ1-2	many	NA	CSVERLGYDGYTF	TGCAGCGTTGAGAGATTGGGATATGACGGCTACACCTTC
TRBV6-4	TRBJ2-3	many	NA	CASSLSGTDTQYF	TGTGCCAGCAGCCTCTCGGGGACAGATACGCAGTATTTT
TRBV28	TRBJ2-7	NA	NA	CASSFPGTTTSGEQYF	TGTGCCAGCAGTTTTCCCGGGACCACGACATCCGGCGAGCAGTACTTC
TRBV5-1	TRBJ2-1	NA	TRBD2	CASSSPPLAGGLSGYNEQFF	TGCGCCAGCAGCTCCCCCCCACTAGCGGGAGGCCTTTCAGGCTACAATGAGCAGTTCTTC
TRBV2	TRBJ2-2	few	NA	CASSDVPGTPLTGELFF	TGTGCCAGCAGTGATGTTCCCGGGACCCCCTTGACCGGGGAGCTGTTTTTT
TRBV5-8	TRBJ1-1	medium-sized	NA	CASSLTSNTEAFF	TGTGCCAGCAGCTTAACATCGAACACTGAAGCTTTCTTT
TRBV25-1	TRBJ2-1	NA	TRBD1	CASRDRQSTKDEQFF	TGTGCCAGCAGGGACAGGCAAAGTACGAAGGATGAGCAGTTCTTC
TRBV28	TRBJ1-1	NA	NA	CASSLWGEAFF	TGTGCCAGCAGTTTATGGGGTGAAGCTTTCTTT
TRBV5-1	TRBJ2-4	NA	TRBD2	CASSPGGSGKNIQYF	TGCGCCAGCAGCCCGGGAGGGAGCGGCAAAAACATTCAGTACTTC
TRBV28	TRBJ2-1	once	NA	CASSLYRADNEQFF	TGTGCCAGCAGTTTATACAGGGCCGACAATGAGCAGTTCTTC
TRBV28	TRBJ1-5	NA	NA	CASQRPSGPPGGSNQPQHF	TGTGCCAGCCAAAGACCCAGCGGCCCCCCCGGAGGTAGCAATCAGCCCCAGCATTTT
TRBV28	TRBJ2-7	NA	NA	CASRASLAATSHLGEQYF	TGTGCCAGCAGAGCTTCCTTAGCGGCCACCTCGCATCTCGGCGAGCAGTACTTC